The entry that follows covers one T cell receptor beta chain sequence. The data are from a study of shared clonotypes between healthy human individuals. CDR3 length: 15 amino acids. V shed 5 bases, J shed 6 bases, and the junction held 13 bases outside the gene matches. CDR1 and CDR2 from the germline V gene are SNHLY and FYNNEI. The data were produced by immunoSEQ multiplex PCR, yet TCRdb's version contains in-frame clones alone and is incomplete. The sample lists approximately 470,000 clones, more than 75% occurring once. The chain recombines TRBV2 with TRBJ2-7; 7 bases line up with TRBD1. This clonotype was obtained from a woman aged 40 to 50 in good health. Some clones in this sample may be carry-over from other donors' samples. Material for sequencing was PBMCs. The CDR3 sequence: CASSSSTGKGREQYF. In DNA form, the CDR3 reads TGTGCCAGCAGTTCCTCGACAGGGAAGGGGCGCGAGCAGTACTTC.